Described below is a single T cell receptor (beta chain) sequence and its context. Its antigen remains unknown. V gave up 6 bases and J gave up 0 bases, with 18 bases separating them. The CDR3 consists of 17 residues. Germline-derived CDR1 and CDR2 are MNHNS and SASEGT. The data derive from a study of molecular identifiers for immune sequencing clone quantification. At the level of the study: RNA, taken in replicates from roughly 21,000 or 96,000 naive CD8 cells, was split five ways, with four sequenced. Whole-study results and caveats: Among about a million naive cells, as was reported, spiked Jurkat TCR RNA from one cell was detectable.

In the sort, naive CD8 T cells were defined as CD8+CD4-CCR7+CD45RA+. With listed TCR primers and previously described methods, bulk TCR libraries were prepared. Each CDR3 protein is one row after TCRdb ran MiXCR on the PCR reads. This sample carries 460,000 or so distinct CDR3 sequences, about 21% of them seen once, and the ten largest clones take under 0.85%. This rearrangement joins TRBV6-1 to TRBJ1-5, with no clear D. Sequenced: naive CD8+ T cells from blood, with Jurkat cell RNA spiked in. Indicated subset: FACS-sorted CD8+CD4-CCR7+CD45RA+ naive T cells. The TCR comes from a human donor in good health. Some libraries in this study had Jurkat cell RNA spiked in. The CDR3 region is CASSPSLGAPSNQPQHF. The CDR3 DNA sequence: TGTGCCAGCAGCCCCAGTTTGGGAGCGCCTAGCAATCAGCCCCAGCATTTT.